The clone carrying this TCR beta chain was recorded at least ten times. Its antigen is not known. These data originate in a study of molecular identifiers for immune sequencing clone quantification. There are 13 residues in the CDR3. V lost 2 bases and J 5 bases, leaving 8 bases between the germline ends. Germline assignment: CDR1 LGHNA and CDR2 YSLEER. Sorting captured naive CD8 T cells as CD8+CD4-CCR7+CD45RA+. The study, taken as a whole, reports: The study reportedly detected spiked Jurkat TCR RNA from one cell among some 940,000 naive cells.

Via MiXCR, TCRdb re-called the PCR reads, giving one row per CDR3 protein. The sample contains some 590,000 distinct CDR3 sequences, approximately 24% of which appear only once. Sequencing was carried out using naive CD8+ T cells from blood, with Jurkat cell RNA spiked in. Stated subset: FACS-sorted CD8+CD4-CCR7+CD45RA+ naive T cells. The J gene is TRBJ2-3, the V gene TRBV4-3; D is uncertain. The receptor's source is a human donor in good health. Some libraries in this study had Jurkat cell RNA spiked in. The CDR3 DNA reads TGCGCCAGCAGCCAAATTCGTGGAGATACGCAGTATTTT. It translates to CASSQIRGDTQYF.